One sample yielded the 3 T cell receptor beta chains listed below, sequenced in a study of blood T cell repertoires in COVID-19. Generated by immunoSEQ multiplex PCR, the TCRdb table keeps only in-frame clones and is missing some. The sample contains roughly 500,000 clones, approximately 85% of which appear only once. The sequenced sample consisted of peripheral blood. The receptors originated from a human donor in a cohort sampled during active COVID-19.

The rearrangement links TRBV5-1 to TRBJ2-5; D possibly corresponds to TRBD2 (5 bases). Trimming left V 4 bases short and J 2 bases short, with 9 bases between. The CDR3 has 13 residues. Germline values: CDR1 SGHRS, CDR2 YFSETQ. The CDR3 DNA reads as TGCGCCAGCAGCCCCGGGGTACAAGAGACCCAGTACTTC. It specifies CASSPGVQETQYF.

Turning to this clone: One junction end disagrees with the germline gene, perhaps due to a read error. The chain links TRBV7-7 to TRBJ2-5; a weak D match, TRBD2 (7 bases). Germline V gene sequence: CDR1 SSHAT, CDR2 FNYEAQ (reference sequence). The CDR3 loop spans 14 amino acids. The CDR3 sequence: CASSLGGLLGTQYF. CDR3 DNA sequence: TGTGCTAGCAGCTTAGGGGGACTACTGGGGACCCAGTACTTC.

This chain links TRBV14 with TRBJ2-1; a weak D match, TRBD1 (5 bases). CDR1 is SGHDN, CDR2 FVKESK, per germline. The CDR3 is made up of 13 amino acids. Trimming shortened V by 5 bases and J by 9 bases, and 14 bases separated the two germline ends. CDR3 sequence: CASSFLNRGEQFF. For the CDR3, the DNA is TGTGCCAGCAGCTTTTTGAATAGGGGTGAGCAGTTCTTC. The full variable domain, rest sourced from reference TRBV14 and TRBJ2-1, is EAGVTQFPSHSVIEKGQTVTLRCDPISGHDNLYWYRRVMGKEIKFLLHFVKESKQDESGMPNNRFLAERTGGTYSTLKVQPAELEDSGVYFCASSFLNRGEQFFGPGTRLTVL.